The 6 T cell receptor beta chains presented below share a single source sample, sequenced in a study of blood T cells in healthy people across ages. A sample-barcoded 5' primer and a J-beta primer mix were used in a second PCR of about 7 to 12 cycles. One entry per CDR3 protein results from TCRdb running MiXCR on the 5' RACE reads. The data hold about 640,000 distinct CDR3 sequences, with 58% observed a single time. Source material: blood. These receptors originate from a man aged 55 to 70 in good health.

The CDR3 region is CSPEDSAKRESDTQYF. Written as DNA, the CDR3 is TGCAGCCCCGAGGACTCCGCCAAGAGAGAGTCAGATACGCAGTATTTT. The chain links TRBV20-1 to TRBJ2-3; D perhaps matches TRBD2 (5 bases). Germline V CDR1 and CDR2: DFQATT, SNEGSKA (reference sequence). The CDR3 has 16 residues.

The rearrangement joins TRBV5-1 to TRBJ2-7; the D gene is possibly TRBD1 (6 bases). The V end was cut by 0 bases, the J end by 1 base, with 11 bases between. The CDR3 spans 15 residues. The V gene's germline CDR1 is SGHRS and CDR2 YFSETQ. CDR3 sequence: CASSLGTGISYEQYF. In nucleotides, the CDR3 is TGCGCCAGCAGCTTGGGTACAGGGATTTCCTACGAGCAGTACTTC. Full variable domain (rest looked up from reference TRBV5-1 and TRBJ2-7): KAGVTQTPRYLIKTRGQQVTLSCSPISGHRSVSWYQQTPGQGLQFLFEYFSETQRNKGNFPGRFSGRQFSNSRSEMNVSTLELGDSALYLCASSLGTGISYEQYFGPGTRLTVT.

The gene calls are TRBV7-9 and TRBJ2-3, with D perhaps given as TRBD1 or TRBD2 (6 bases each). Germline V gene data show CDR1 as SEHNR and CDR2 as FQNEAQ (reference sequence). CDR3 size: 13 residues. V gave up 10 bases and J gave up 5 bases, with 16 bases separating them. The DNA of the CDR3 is TGTGCCATCCCGGAGGGGGGAAGAGATACGCAGTATTTT. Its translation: CAIPEGGRDTQYF.

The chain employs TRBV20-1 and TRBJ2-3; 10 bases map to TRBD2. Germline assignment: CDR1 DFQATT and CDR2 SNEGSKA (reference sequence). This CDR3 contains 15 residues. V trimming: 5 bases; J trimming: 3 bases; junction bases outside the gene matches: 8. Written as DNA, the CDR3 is TGCAGTGCTTCGGACCGGACTAGCGGAACAGATACGCAGTATTTT. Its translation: CSASDRTSGTDTQYF.

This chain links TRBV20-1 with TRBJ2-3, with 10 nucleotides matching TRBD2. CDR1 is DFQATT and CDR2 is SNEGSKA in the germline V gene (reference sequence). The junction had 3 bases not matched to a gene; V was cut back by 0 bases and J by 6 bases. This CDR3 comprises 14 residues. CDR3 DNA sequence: TGCAGTGCTAGAGAAGCGGGGGGGAGGGATACGCAGTATTTT. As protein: CSAREAGGRDTQYF.

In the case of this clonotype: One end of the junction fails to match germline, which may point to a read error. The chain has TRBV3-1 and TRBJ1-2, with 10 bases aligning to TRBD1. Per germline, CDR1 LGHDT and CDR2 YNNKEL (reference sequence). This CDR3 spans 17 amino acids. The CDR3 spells CGSSRGTGASPQYGYTF. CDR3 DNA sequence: TGTGGCAGCAGCCGCGGGACAGGGGCATCTCCGCAGTATGGCTACACCTTC.